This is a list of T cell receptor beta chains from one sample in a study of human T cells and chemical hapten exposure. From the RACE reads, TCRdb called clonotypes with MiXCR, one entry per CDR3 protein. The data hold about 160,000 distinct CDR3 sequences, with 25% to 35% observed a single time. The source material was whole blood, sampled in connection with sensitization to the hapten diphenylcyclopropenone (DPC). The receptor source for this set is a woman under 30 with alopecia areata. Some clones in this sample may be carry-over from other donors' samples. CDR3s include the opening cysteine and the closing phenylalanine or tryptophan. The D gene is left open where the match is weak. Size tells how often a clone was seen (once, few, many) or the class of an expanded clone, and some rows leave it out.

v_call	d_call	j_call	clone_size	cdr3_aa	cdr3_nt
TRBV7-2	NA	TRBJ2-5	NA	CASSLQGNRQETQYF	TGTGCCAGCAGCTTACAGGGGAACCGCCAAGAGACCCAGTACTTC
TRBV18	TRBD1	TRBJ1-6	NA	CASSLLGPKTGIGSPLHF	TGTGCCAGCTCACTTTTAGGGCCCAAGACAGGGATTGGATCACCCCTCCACTTT
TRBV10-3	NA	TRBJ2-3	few	CAISEPSFSTDTQYF	TGTGCCATCAGTGAGCCTTCATTTAGCACAGATACGCAGTATTTT
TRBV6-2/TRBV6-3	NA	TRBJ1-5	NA	CASSYRANQPQHF	TGTGCCAGCAGTTACCGCGCTAATCAGCCCCAGCATTTT
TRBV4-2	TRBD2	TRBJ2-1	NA	CASSRSKTSGKNEQFF	TGTGCCAGCAGCCGGTCCAAGACTAGCGGAAAGAATGAGCAGTTCTTC
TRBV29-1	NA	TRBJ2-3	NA	CSSRTASSTDTQYF	TGCAGCTCTCGGACGGCCTCTAGCACAGATACGCAGTATTTT
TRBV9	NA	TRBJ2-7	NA	CASSVLGQGSEQYF	TGTGCCAGCAGCGTTTTAGGGCAGGGTAGCGAGCAGTACTTC
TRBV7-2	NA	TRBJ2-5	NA	CASSSIGSRVQETQYF	TGTGCCAGCAGCTCTATAGGCAGTAGGGTCCAAGAGACCCAGTACTTC
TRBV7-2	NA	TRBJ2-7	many	CASSLVRGREQYF	TGTGCCAGCAGCTTAGTCCGGGGGCGTGAGCAGTACTTC
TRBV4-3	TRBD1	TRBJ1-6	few	CASSQDSGQGLSPLHF	TGCGCCAGCAGCCAAGATTCGGGACAGGGCCTTTCACCCCTCCACTTT
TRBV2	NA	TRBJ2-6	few	CASSESSGANVLTF	TGTGCCAGCAGTGAATCCTCTGGGGCCAACGTCCTGACTTTC
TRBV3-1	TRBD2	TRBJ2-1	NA	CASSQGGAGERNEQFF	TGTGCCAGCAGCCAAGGAGGAGCGGGAGAGAGGAATGAGCAGTTCTTC
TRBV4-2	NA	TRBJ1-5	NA	CASSQPGQYNQPQHF	TGTGCCAGCAGCCAACCTGGGCAGTACAATCAGCCCCAGCATTTT
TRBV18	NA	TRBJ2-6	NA	CASSSDRNSGANVLTF	TGTGCCAGCTCATCAGACAGAAACTCTGGGGCCAACGTCCTGACTTTC
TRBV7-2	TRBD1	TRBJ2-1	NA	CASSPVPGQGANEQFF	TGTGCCAGCAGCCCGGTGCCCGGACAGGGGGCCAATGAGCAGTTCTTC
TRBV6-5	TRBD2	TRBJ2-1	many	CASSLAGAKNEQFF	TGTGCCAGCAGTCTAGCGGGAGCTAAGAATGAGCAGTTCTTC
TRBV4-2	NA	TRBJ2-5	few	CASSSTSRETQYF	TGTGCCAGCAGCTCCACTAGTCGGGAGACCCAGTACTTC
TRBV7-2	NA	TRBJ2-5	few	CASSPPRGETQYF	TGTGCCAGCAGCCCCCCGAGAGGTGAGACCCAGTACTTC
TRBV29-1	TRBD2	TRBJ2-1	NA	CSTRGTSGPSSYNEQFF	TGCAGCACCCGGGGGACTAGCGGACCGAGCTCCTACAATGAGCAGTTCTTC
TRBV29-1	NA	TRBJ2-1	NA	CSVDSKGGNEQFF	TGCAGCGTTGATAGTAAGGGGGGTAATGAGCAGTTCTTC
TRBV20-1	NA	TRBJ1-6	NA	CSAREGSGMNSPLHF	TGCAGTGCTAGAGAAGGTTCGGGGATGAATTCACCCCTCCACTTT
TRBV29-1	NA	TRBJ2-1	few	CSVETGGYNEQFF	TGCAGCGTTGAAACCGGGGGATACAATGAGCAGTTCTTC
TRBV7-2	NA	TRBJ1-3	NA	CASSLGYDVSGNTIYF	TGTGCCAGCAGCTTAGGCTACGATGTCTCTGGAAACACCATATATTTT
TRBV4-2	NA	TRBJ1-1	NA	CASSQEFGSMITEAFF	TGTGCCAGCAGCCAAGAGTTCGGGTCGATGATTACTGAAGCTTTCTTT
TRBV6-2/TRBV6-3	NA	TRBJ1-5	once	CASSDPTGIGNQPQHF	TGTGCCAGCAGCGATCCTACGGGAATCGGCAATCAGCCCCAGCATTTT
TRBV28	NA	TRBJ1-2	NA	CASSPQGPWGTGRGYTF	TGTGCCAGCAGTCCGCAGGGACCCTGGGGCACAGGGCGAGGCTACACCTTC
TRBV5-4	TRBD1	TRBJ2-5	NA	CASSGQGSETQYF	TGTGCCAGCAGCGGACAGGGGTCGGAGACCCAGTACTTC
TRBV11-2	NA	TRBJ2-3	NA	CASSLEGVGDTQYF	TGTGCCAGCAGCTTAGAGGGGGTGGGCGATACGCAGTATTTT
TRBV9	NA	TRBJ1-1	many	CASSVVLSENTEAFF	TGTGCCAGCAGCGTAGTTCTGTCGGAGAACACTGAAGCTTTCTTT
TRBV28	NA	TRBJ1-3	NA	CASSSLRNTIYF	TGTGCCAGCAGCTCCTTAAGAAACACCATATATTTT
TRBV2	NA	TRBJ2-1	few	CASRQNEQFF	TGTGCCAGCCGACAAAATGAGCAGTTCTTC
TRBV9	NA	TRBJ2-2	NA	CASRANRVDTGELFF	TGTGCCAGCAGGGCTAACAGGGTTGACACCGGGGAGCTGTTTTTT
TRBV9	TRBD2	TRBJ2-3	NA	CASGAGVITDTQYF	TGTGCCAGCGGAGCGGGAGTAATAACAGATACGCAGTATTTT
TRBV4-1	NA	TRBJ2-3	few	CASSHKRGSTDTQYF	TGCGCCAGCAGCCACAAACGGGGGAGCACAGATACGCAGTATTTT
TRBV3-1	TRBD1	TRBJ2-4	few	CASSRGQGEAKNIQYF	TGTGCCAGCAGCCGCGGACAGGGCGAAGCCAAAAACATTCAGTACTTC
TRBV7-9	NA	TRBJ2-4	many	CASSLVAGKNIQYF	TGTGCCAGCAGCTTAGTTGCAGGGAAAAACATTCAGTACTTC
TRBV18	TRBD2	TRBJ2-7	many	CASSLGLAGAYEQYF	TGTGCCAGCTCACTTGGACTAGCGGGGGCCTACGAGCAGTACTTC
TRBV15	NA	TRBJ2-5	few	CATSRFLGGETQYF	TGTGCCACCAGCAGATTTTTGGGGGGAGAGACCCAGTACTTC
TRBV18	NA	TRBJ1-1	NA	CASSPQSLNTEAFF	TGTGCCAGCTCACCACAGAGTTTGAACACTGAAGCTTTCTTT
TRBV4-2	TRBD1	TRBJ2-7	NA	CASSPDRGAYEQYF	TGTGCCAGCAGCCCGGACAGGGGCGCCTACGAGCAGTACTTC
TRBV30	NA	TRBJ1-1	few	CAWRGGNREAFF	TGTGCCTGGAGGGGAGGTAACAGGGAAGCTTTCTTT
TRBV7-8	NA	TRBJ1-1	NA	CASSPVVAKNTEAFF	TGTGCCAGCAGCCCAGTAGTGGCCAAGAACACTGAAGCTTTCTTT
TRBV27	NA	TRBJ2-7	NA	CASSFSGYNLGEQYF	TGTGCCAGCAGTTTTTCAGGCTACAACCTAGGCGAGCAGTACTTC
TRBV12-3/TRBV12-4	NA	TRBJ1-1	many	CASSFQGGLDTEAFF	TGTGCCAGCAGTTTCCAAGGAGGGTTAGACACTGAAGCTTTCTTT
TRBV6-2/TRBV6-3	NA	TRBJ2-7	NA	CASTPNFSYEQYF	TGTGCCAGCACCCCGAACTTCTCCTACGAGCAGTACTTC
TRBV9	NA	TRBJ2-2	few	CASSALGTGELFF	TGTGCCAGCAGCGCTCTAGGGACCGGGGAGCTGTTTTTT
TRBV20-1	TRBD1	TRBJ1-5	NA	CSAREGQGASQPQHF	TGCAGTGCTAGAGAGGGGCAGGGGGCGAGCCAGCCCCAGCATTTT
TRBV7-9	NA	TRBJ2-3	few	CASSAALSTDTQYF	TGTGCCAGCAGCGCGGCCCTGTCCACAGATACGCAGTATTTT
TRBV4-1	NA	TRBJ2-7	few	CASSGWSSYEQYF	TGCGCCAGCAGCGGGTGGAGCTCCTACGAGCAGTACTTC
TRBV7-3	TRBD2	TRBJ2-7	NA	CASSSAGGLIDEQYF	TGTGCCAGCAGCTCAGCGGGAGGGCTCATTGACGAGCAGTACTTC
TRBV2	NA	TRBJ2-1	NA	CASSGGWGYNEQFF	TGTGCCAGCAGTGGAGGGTGGGGATACAATGAGCAGTTCTTC
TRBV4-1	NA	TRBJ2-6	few	CASSQDRGMTGANVLTF	TGCGCCAGCAGCCAAGATCGAGGGATGACTGGGGCCAACGTCCTGACTTTC
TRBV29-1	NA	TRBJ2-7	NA	CSVLVRPREQYF	TGCAGCGTCCTCGTCCGGCCGAGGGAGCAGTACTTC
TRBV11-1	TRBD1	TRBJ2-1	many	CASSRTGRVYNEQFF	TGTGCCAGCAGCCGGACAGGGAGAGTTTACAATGAGCAGTTCTTC
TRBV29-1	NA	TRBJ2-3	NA	CSVAAGVTDTQYF	TGCAGCGTTGCAGCAGGGGTGACAGATACGCAGTATTTT